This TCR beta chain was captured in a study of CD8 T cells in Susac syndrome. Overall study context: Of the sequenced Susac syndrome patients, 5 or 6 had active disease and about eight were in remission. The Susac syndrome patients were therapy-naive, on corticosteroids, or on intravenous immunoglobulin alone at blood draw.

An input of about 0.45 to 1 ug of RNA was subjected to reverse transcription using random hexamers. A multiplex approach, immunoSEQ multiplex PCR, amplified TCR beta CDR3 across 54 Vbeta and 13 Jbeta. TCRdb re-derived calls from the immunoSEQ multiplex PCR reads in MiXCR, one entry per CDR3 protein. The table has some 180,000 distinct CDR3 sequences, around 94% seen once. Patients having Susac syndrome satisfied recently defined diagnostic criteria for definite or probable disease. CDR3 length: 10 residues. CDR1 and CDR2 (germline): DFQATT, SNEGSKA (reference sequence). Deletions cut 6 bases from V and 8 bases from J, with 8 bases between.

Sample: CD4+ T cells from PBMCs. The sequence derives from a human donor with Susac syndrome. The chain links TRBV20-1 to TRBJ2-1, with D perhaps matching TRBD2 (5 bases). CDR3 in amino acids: CSAARDEQFF. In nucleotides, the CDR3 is TGCAGTGCCGCGAGGGATGAGCAGTTCTTC.